This T cell receptor (beta chain) was sequenced in a study of human T cells and chemical hapten exposure. The time point is: patch test 2, 6 weeks after DPC sensitization. Treatment indicated: therapeutic diphenylcyclopropenone sensitization with weekly scalp DPC. RNA extraction used unfractionated whole blood as the source of total RNA. Study-wide results and caveats: Compared to controls, expanded TCRs made significantly more large clusters of similar CDR3s. TCRs exceeding 1 in 1000 frequency stayed unchanged with DPC sensitization.

TCRdb reanalysed the RACE reads using MiXCR and keeps one entry per CDR3 protein. Of approximately 87,000 distinct CDR3 sequences listed, about an eighth are singletons. Comments on this clonotype: Its target is unknown.

The junction had 10 bases not matched to a gene; V was cut back by 7 bases and J by 2 bases. Germline loops: CDR1 LGHDT, CDR2 YNNKEL (reference sequence). The CDR3 runs to 16 residues. The rearrangement links TRBV3-1 to TRBJ2-3; 9 nucleotides align to TRBD2. The specimen comprised whole blood, sampled in connection with sensitization to the hapten diphenylcyclopropenone (DPC). This clonotype originated in a woman aged 40 to 50 with alopecia areata. Some clones in this sample may be carry-over from other donors' samples. CDR3 sequence (DNA): TGTGCCAGCAAAGCGGGGGGACCTCTTGTCACAGATACGCAGTATTTT. It specifies CASKAGGPLVTDTQYF.